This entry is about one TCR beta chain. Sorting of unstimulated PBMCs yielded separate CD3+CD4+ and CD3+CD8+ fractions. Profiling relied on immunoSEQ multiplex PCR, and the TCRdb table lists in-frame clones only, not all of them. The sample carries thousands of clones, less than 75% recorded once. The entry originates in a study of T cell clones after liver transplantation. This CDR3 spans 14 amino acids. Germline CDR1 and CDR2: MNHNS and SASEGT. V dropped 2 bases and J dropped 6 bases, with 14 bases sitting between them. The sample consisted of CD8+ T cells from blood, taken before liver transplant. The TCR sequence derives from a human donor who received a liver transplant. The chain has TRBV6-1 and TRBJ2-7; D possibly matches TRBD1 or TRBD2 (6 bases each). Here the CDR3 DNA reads TGTGCCAGCAGTGAATTTAGCTCGGGGGCCGAGCAGTACTTC. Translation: CASSEFSSGAEQYF.